A single sample gave rise to the 3 T cell receptor beta chains below, sequenced in a study of beta chain features in type 1 diabetes. Sequencing targeted expressed TCRB transcripts, as all isolated RNA had been reverse transcribed. Data came from immunoSEQ multiplex PCR; TCRdb stores just in-frame clones and leaves some out. The sample contains about 650,000 clones, over 10% of which appear only once. Regarding the study as a whole: All four CD4+ subsets from Type 1 diabetes patients carried moderately but significantly shorter TCRB CDR3s.

Antigens of these TCRs are unknown. Source material: naive CD4+ T cells from blood. All receptors derive from a man aged 25-40 years with type 1 diabetes.

This chain links TRBV7-9 with TRBJ2-2, with D hard to call. This CDR3 region has 14 residues. The germline CDR1 and CDR2 sequences are SEHNR and FQNEAQ (reference sequence). V lost 1 base to trimming and J lost 3 bases, with 6 bases between them. CDR3 amino acids: CASSLVSDTGELFF. Written as DNA, the CDR3 is TGTGCCAGCAGCTTAGTGTCGGACACCGGGGAGCTGTTTTTT.

The chain recombines TRBV19 with TRBJ2-3; 11 nucleotides match TRBD2. The V gene's germline CDR1 is LNHDA and CDR2 SQIVND (reference sequence). This CDR3 has 16 residues. J lost 2 bases, V lost 5 bases, and 6 bases had no gene match. The CDR3: CASSSRLAGFTDTQYF. The CDR3 bases are TGTGCCAGTAGTTCCCGACTAGCGGGGTTCACAGATACGCAGTATTTT. The full variable domain, rest sourced from reference TRBV19 and TRBJ2-3, is DGGITQSPKYLFRKEGQNVTLSCEQNLNHDAMYWYRQDPGQGLRLIYYSQIVNDFQKGDIAEGYSVSREKKESFPLTVTSAQKNPTAFYLCASSSRLAGFTDTQYFGPGTRLTVL.

The rearrangement links TRBV28 to TRBJ2-7; D is perhaps TRBD1 or TRBD2 (7 bases each). In germline, CDR1 is MDHEN, CDR2 SYDVKM. The CDR3 loop spans 15 amino acids. V lost 5 bases to trimming and J lost 3 bases, with 17 bases between them. In DNA form, the CDR3 reads TGTGCCAGCAGTCCCCGCCGGGGGGACAGCTACGAGCAGTACTTC. Protein product: CASSPRRGDSYEQYF.